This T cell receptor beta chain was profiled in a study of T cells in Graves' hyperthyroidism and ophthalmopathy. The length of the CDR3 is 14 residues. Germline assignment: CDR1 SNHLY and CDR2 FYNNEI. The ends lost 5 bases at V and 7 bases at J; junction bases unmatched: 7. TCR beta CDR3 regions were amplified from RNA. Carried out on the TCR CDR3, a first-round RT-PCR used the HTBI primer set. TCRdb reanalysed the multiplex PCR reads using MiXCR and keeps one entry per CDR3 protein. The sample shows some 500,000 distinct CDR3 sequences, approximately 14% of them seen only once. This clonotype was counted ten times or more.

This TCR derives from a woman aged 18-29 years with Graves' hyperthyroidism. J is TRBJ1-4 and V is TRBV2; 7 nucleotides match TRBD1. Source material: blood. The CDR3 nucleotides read TGTGCCAGCAGTTTCGGGACAGTGGGTGAAAAACTGTTTTTT. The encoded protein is CASSFGTVGEKLFF.